The 2 T cell receptor beta chains in this list originate from one sample, sequenced in a study of blood T cell repertoires in COVID-19. Data came from immunoSEQ multiplex PCR; TCRdb stores just in-frame clones and leaves some out. Among 130,000 to 150,000 clones, 70% to 90% were seen once, and the ten largest hold roughly 2.9%. The material sequenced was peripheral blood. The receptors shown here come from a woman aged 40 to 55 with active or convalescent COVID-19.

The genes are TRBV6-5 and TRBJ1-1, with D perhaps TRBD1 (6 bases). CDR3 length equals 14 residues. The ends were cut back, 6 bases at V and 7 bases at J, with 18 bases in the middle. Germline loops: CDR1 MNHEY, CDR2 SVGAGI. Written as DNA, the CDR3 is TGTGCCAGCAGGAGGGGGTATCCGCATAGTGAAGCTTTCTTT. It specifies CASRRGYPHSEAFF.

CDR3 sequence (DNA): TGTGCCAGCAGCCAGGGGCTCACTGAAGCTTTCTTT. This sequence encodes CASSQGLTEAFF. The gene calls are TRBV3-1 (or the pseudogene TRBV3-2) and TRBJ1-1; perhaps TRBD1 as D (5 bases). V was clipped by 3 bases and J by 4 bases, with 6 bases between them. This CDR3 contains 12 residues. Germline values: CDR1 LGHDT, CDR2 YNNKEL (reference sequence).